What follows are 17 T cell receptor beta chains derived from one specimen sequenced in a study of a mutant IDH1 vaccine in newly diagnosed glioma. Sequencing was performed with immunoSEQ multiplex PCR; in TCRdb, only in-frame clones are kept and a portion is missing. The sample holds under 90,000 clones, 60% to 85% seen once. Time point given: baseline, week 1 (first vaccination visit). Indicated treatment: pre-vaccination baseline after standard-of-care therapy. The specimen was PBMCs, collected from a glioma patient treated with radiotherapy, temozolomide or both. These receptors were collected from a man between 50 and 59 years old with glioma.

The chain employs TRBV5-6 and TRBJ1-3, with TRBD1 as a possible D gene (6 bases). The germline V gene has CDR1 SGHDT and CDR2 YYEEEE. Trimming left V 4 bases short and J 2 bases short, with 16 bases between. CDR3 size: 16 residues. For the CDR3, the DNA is TGTGCCAGCAGCCCCGCTATTGCAGGGGCTGGAAACACCATATATTTT. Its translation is CASSPAIAGAGNTIYF.

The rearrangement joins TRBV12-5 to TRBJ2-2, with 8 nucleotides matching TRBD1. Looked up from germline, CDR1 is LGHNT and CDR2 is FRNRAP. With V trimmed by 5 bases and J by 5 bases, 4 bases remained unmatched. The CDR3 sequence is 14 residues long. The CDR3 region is CASGRDRMTGELFF. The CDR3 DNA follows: TGTGCTAGTGGTCGGGACAGGATGACCGGGGAGCTGTTTTTT.

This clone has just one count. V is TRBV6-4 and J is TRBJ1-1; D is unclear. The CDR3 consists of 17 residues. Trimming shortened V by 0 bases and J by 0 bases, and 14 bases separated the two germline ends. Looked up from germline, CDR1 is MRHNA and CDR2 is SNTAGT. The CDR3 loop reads CASSDSNGGRMNTEAFF. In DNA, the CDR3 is TGTGCCAGCAGTGACTCGAACGGCGGGCGAATGAACACTGAAGCTTTCTTT.

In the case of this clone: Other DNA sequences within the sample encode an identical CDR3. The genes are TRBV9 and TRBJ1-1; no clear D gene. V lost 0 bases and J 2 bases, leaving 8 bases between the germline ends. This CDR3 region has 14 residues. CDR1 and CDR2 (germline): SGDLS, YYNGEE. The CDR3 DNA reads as TGTGCCAGCAGCGTAGTTGGAGAAAACACTGAAGCTTTCTTT. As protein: CASSVVGENTEAFF. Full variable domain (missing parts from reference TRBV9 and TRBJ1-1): DSGVTQTPKHLITATGQRVTLRCSPRSGDLSVYWYQQSLDQGLQFLIQYYNGEERAKGNILERFSAQQFPDLHSELNLSSLELGDSALYFCASSVVGENTEAFFGQGTRLTVV.

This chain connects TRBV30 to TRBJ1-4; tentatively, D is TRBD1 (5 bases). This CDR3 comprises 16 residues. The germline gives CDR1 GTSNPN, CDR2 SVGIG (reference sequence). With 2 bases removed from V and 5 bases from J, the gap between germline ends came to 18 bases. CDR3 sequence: CAWSWSSGTKNEKLFF. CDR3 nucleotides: TGTGCCTGGAGTTGGAGTTCCGGGACCAAAAATGAAAAACTGTTTTTT. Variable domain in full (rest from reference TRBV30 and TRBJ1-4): SQTIHQWPATLVQPVGSPLSLECTVEGTSNPNLYWYRQAAGRGLQLLFYSVGIGQISSEVPQNLSASRPQDRQFILSSKKLLLSDSGFYLCAWSWSSGTKNEKLFFGSGTQLSVL.

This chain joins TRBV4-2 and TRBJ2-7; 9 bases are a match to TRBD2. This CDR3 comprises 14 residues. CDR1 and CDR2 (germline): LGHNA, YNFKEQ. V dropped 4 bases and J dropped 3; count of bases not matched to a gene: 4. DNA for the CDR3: TGTGCCAGCAGCCCGGGACTAGCCCTCTACGAGCAGTACTTC. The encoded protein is CASSPGLALYEQYF.

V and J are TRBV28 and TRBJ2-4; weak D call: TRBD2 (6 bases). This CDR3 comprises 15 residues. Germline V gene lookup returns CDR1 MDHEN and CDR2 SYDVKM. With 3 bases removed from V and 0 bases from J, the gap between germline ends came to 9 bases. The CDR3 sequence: CASSFRRGAKNIQYF. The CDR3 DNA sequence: TGTGCCAGCAGTTTTAGGAGGGGAGCCAAAAACATTCAGTACTTC.

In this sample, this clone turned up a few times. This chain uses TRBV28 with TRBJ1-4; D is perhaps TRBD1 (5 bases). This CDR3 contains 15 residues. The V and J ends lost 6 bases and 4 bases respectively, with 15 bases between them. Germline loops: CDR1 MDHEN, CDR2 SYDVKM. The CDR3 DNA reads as TGTGCCAGCAGAAAAGGGGCAGGACTTAATGAAAAACTGTTTTTT. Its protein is CASRKGAGLNEKLFF.

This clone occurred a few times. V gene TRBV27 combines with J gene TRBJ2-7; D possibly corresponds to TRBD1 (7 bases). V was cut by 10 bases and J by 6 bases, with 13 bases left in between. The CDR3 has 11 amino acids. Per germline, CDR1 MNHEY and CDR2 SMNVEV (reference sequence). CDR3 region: CATYRGGEQYF. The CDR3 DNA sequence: TGTGCCACCTACAGGGGAGGCGAGCAGTACTTC.

The CDR3 DNA reads as TGTGCCTGGAGTGACCAAGGCGGGAGCACAGATACGCAGTATTTT. Translated, it gives CAWSDQGGSTDTQYF. The rearrangement joins TRBV30 to TRBJ2-3, with a tentative D call TRBD2 (5 bases). Trimming shortened V by 1 base and J by 0 bases, and 11 bases separated the two germline ends. The germline V gene encodes CDR1 GTSNPN and CDR2 SVGIG (reference sequence). The CDR3 consists of 15 residues.

The CDR3 loop is CASSEDRRGNSPLHF. CDR3 bases: TGTGCCAGCAGTGAGGACCGGAGGGGCAATTCACCCCTCCACTTT. The chain couples TRBV6-1 to TRBJ1-6; TRBD1 might be the D (5 bases). CDR1 MNHNS and CDR2 SASEGT come from the germline V gene. The germline V and J ends were trimmed by 3 bases and 7 bases, with 13 bases remaining between them. CDR3 length equals 15 residues.

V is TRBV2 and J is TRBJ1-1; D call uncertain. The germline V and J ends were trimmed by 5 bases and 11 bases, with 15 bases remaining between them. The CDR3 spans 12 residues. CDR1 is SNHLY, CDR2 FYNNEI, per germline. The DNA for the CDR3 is TGTGCCAGCAGTCCGGACCTGGTACTGGCTTTCTTT. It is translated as CASSPDLVLAFF.

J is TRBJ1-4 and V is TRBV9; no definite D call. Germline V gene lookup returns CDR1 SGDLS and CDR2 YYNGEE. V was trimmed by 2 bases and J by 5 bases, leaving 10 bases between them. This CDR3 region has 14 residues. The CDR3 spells CASSVGNSNEKLFF. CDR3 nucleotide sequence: TGTGCCAGCAGCGTGGGAAACTCGAATGAAAAACTGTTTTTT.

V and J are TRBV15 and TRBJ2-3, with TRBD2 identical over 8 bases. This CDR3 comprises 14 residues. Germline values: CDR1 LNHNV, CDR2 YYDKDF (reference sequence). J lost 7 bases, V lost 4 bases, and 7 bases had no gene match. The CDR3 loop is CATSIGGAGNTQYF. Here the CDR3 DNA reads TGTGCCACCAGCATCGGGGGGGCCGGAAATACGCAGTATTTT.

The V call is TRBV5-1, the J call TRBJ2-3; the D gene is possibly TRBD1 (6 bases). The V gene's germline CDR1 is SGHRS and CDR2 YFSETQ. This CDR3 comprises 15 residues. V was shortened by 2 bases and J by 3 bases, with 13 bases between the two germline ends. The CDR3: CASSLGGPVTDTQYF. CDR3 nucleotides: TGCGCCAGCAGCTTAGGGGGTCCTGTTACAGATACGCAGTATTTT.

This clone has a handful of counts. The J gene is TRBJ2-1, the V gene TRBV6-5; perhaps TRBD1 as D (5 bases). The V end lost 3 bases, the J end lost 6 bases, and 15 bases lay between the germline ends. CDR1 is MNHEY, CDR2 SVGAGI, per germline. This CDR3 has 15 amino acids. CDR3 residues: CASSYDPAQGNEQFF. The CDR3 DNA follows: TGTGCCAGCAGTTATGACCCGGCTCAGGGCAATGAGCAGTTCTTC.

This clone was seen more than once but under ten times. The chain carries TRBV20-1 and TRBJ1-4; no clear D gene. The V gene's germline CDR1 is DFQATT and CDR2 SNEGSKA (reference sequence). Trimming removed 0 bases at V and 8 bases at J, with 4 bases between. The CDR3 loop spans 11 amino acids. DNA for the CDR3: TGCAGTGCTAGAGATGAGGAAAAACTGTTTTTT. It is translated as CSARDEEKLFF.